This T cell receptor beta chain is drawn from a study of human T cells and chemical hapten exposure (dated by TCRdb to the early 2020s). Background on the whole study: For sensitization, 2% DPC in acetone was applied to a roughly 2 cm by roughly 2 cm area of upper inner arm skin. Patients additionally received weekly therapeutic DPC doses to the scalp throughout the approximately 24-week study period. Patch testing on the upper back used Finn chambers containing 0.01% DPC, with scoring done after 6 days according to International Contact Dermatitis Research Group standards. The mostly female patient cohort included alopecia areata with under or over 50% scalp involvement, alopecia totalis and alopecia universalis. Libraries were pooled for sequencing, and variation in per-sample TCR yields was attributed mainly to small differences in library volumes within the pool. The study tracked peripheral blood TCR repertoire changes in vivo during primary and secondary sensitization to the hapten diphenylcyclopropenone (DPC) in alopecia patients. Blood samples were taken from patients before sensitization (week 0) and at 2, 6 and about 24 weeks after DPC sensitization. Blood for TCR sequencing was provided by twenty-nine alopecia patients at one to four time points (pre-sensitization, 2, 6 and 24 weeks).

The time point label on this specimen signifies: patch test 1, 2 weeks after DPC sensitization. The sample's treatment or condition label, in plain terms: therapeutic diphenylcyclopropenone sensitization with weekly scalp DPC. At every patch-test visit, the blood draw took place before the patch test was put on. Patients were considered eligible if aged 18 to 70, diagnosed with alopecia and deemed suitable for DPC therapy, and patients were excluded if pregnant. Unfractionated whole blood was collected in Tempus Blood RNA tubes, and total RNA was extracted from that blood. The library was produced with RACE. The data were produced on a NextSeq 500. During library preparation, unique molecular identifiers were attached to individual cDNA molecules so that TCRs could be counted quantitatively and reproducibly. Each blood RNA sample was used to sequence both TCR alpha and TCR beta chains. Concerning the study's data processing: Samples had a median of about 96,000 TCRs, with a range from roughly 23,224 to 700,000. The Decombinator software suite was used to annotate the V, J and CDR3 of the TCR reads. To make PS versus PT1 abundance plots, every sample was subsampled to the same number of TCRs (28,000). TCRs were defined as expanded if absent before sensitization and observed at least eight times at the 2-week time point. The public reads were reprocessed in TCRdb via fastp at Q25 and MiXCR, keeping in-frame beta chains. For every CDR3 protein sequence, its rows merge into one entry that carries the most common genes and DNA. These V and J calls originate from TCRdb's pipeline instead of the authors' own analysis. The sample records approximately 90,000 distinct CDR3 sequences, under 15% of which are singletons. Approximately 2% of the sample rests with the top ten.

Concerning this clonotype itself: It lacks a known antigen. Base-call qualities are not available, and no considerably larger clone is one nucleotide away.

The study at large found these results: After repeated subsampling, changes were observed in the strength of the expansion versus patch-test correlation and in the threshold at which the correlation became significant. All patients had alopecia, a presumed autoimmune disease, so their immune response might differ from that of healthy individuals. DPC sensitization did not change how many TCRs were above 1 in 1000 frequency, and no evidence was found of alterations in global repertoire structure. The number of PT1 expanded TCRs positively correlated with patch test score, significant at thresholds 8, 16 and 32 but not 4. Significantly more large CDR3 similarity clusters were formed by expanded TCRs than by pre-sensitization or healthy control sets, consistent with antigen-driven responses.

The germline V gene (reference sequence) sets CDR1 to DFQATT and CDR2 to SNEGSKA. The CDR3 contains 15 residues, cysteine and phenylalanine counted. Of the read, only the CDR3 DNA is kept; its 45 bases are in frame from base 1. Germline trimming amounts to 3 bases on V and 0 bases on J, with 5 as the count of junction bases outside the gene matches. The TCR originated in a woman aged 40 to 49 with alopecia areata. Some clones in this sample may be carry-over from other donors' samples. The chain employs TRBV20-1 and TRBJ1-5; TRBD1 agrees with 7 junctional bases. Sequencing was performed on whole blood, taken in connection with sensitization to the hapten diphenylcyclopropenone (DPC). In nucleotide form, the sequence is TGCAGTGCTAGTGGGGACAGCAATAGCAATCAGCCCCAGCATTTT. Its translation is CSASGDSNSNQPQHF.